These 18 T cell receptor beta chains came from one sample sequenced in a study of shared clonotypes between healthy human individuals. Sequenced by immunoSEQ multiplex PCR; TCRdb stores in-frame clones only, minus some. The data contain millions of clones, over 85% of them seen just once; the ten biggest clones take up 0.11% to 0.15%. The sequenced sample consisted of naive CD4+ T cells sorted from blood. Subset described: CD45RA+ positively selected. The origin of the receptors is a man between 18 and 35 years old in good health.

This clone occurred once. This chain joins TRBV28 and TRBJ1-1; tentative D call: TRBD1 (5 bases). CDR3 length: 14 residues. CDR1 is MDHEN and CDR2 is SYDVKM in the germline V gene. V gave up 6 bases and J gave up 5 bases, with 16 bases separating them. The CDR3 bases are TGTGCCAGCAGCCCGATGGGGGTAGGGACTGAAGCTTTCTTT. Its translation is CASSPMGVGTEAFF.

In its sample, this clone was seen a few times. The CDR3 reads CAWSGTVNTEAFF. CDR3 coding DNA: TGTGCCTGGAGCGGGACAGTGAACACTGAAGCTTTCTTT. The genes are TRBV30 and TRBJ1-1, with 7 bases lining up with TRBD1. The CDR3 runs to 13 residues. V gave up 3 bases and J gave up 0 bases; unmatched junction bases: 1. From germline, CDR1 is GTSNPN and CDR2 SVGIG (reference sequence).

The chain couples TRBV10-3 to TRBJ1-1; D gene uncertain. CDR1 is ENHRY, CDR2 SYGVKD, per germline. The CDR3 covers 13 residues. The V gene lost 6 bases and the J gene lost 10 bases, with 18 bases spanning the gap. The CDR3 nucleotides are TGTGCCATCAGGATAGGGCTTGAGGAGTTAGCTTTCTTT. It encodes CAIRIGLEELAFF.

The rearrangement joins TRBV29-1 to TRBJ1-2, with D uncertain. The germline CDR1 and CDR2 sequences are SQVTM and ANQGSEA. The CDR3 has 13 residues. Trimming took 5 bases from V and 3 from J, leaving 13 bases between them. The CDR3 region is CSVRKTADYGYTF. DNA of the CDR3: TGCAGCGTTCGGAAAACAGCTGACTATGGCTACACCTTC.

J is TRBJ2-7 and V is TRBV7-8; the D gene is possibly TRBD1 (5 bases). Trimming removed 2 bases from V and 0 bases from J, with 17 bases in between. The CDR3 totals 17 residues. Germline V CDR1 and CDR2: SGHVS, FQNEAQ. CDR3 in DNA: TGTGCCAGCAGCTTACCTCGTCCGGGCAGGGCCTCCTACGAGCAGTACTTC. Residues: CASSLPRPGRASYEQYF.

This chain uses TRBV28 with TRBJ2-2; D call uncertain. The CDR3 is made up of 12 amino acids. CDR1 MDHEN and CDR2 SYDVKM come from the germline V gene. Trimming cost V 6 bases and J 7 bases, with 9 bases left between them. The CDR3 DNA follows: TGTGCCAGCAGGGAGCAAAACGGGGAGCTGTTTTTT. Protein: CASREQNGELFF.

V usage is TRBV10-3 and J usage is TRBJ1-6, with a weak D call TRBD1 (5 bases). Trimming removed 0 bases from V and 9 bases from J, with 9 bases in between. In germline, CDR1 is ENHRY, CDR2 SYGVKD. The CDR3 covers 14 residues. CDR3 in amino acids: CAISESGVGSPLHF. In DNA, the CDR3 is TGTGCCATCAGTGAGTCGGGGGTTGGTTCACCCCTCCACTTT.

The chain carries TRBV19 and TRBJ1-5; D gene unclear. V lost 1 base, J lost 4 bases, and 8 bases lay in between. The CDR3 has 14 amino acids. CDR1 LNHDA and CDR2 SQIVND come from the germline V gene (reference sequence). The CDR3 DNA sequence: TGTGCCAGTAGTATAGGGACGACTAATCAGCCCCAGCATTTT. Its protein product is CASSIGTTNQPQHF.

In nucleotides, the CDR3 is TGTGCCAGCAGCGAGCGCCGGAAAATCACCGGGGAGCTGTTTTTT. Its translation is CASSERRKITGELFF. V is TRBV9 and J is TRBJ2-2; unclear D gene. CDR1 is SGDLS and CDR2 is YYNGEE in the germline V gene. This CDR3 region has 15 residues. The V end lost 3 bases, the J end lost 4 bases, and 13 bases lay between the germline ends. The full variable domain, in which reference TRBV9 and TRBJ2-2 provide the parts outside the CDR3, is DSGVTQTPKHLITATGQRVTLRCSPRSGDLSVYWYQQSLDQGLQFLIQYYNGEERAKGNILERFSAQQFPDLHSELNLSSLELGDSALYFCASSERRKITGELFFGEGSRLTVL.

This chain uses TRBV10-2 with TRBJ1-5; D gene ambiguous. The V gene lost 2 bases and the J gene lost 0 bases, with 8 bases spanning the gap. Germline V gene lookup returns CDR1 WSHSY and CDR2 SAAADI. This CDR3 spans 15 amino acids. The CDR3 bases are TGCGCCAGCAGTGAGCGGGCAAATAGCAATCAGCCCCAGCATTTT. It codes for CASSERANSNQPQHF.

In this sample, this clone turned up once. This chain connects TRBV2 to TRBJ1-3; perhaps TRBD1 as D (6 bases). The germline V and J ends were trimmed by 4 bases and 4 bases, with 11 bases remaining between them. This CDR3 is built from 14 residues. The germline V gene encodes CDR1 SNHLY and CDR2 FYNNEI. The CDR3 DNA is TGTGCCAGCAGTGTGCAGGGGCTCGGAAACACCATATATTTT. Protein product: CASSVQGLGNTIYF.

As for this clone: The junction shows a germline mismatch at one end, possibly a read error. Other DNA sequences within the sample encode an identical CDR3. V is TRBV7-7 and J is TRBJ1-1, with 7 nucleotides matching TRBD1. The CDR3 is made up of 13 amino acids. The germline gives CDR1 SSHAT, CDR2 FNYEAQ (reference sequence). CDR3: CASSRDRNTEAFF. In DNA form, the CDR3 reads TGTGCTAGCAGCCGGGACAGGAACACTGAAGCTTTCTTT.

The V gene is TRBV5-1, the J gene TRBJ2-1; no definite D call. Looked up from germline, CDR1 is SGHRS and CDR2 is YFSETQ. V lost 1 base to trimming and J lost 10 bases, with 12 bases between them. The CDR3 length is 13 residues. CDR3 amino acids: CASSLTRPGEQFF. The CDR3 DNA reads as TGCGCCAGCAGCTTGACGAGGCCCGGCGAGCAGTTCTTC. Together with reference TRBV5-1 and TRBJ2-1, the CDR3 gives the full variable domain: KAGVTQTPRYLIKTRGQQVTLSCSPISGHRSVSWYQQTPGQGLQFLFEYFSETQRNKGNFPGRFSGRQFSNSRSEMNVSTLELGDSALYLCASSLTRPGEQFFGPGTRLTVL.

The rearrangement links TRBV10-3 to TRBJ1-2; 10 bases align to TRBD1. The CDR3 runs to 17 residues. J lost 6 bases, V lost 2 bases, and 12 bases had no gene match. CDR1 is ENHRY and CDR2 is SYGVKD in the germline V gene. CDR3 bases: TGTGCCATCAGTGAGGGGCTTTTGGGACAGGGGCTCGATGGCTACACCTTC. It specifies CAISEGLLGQGLDGYTF.

The chain links TRBV7-9 to TRBJ2-2, with D unclear. Germline V gene sequence: CDR1 SEHNR, CDR2 FQNEAQ (reference sequence). The V and J ends lost 0 bases and 0 bases respectively, with 11 bases between them. The CDR3 is 17 amino acids. CDR3: CASSLASFGTNTGELFF. The CDR3 nucleotides are TGTGCCAGCAGCTTAGCATCATTTGGGACGAACACCGGGGAGCTGTTTTTT.

This clone came up once. V is TRBV4-1 and J is TRBJ1-5, with 9 bases that match TRBD1. V trimming: 4 bases; J trimming: 3 bases; junction bases outside the gene matches: 4. The CDR3 consists of 15 residues. Germline CDR1 and CDR2: MGHRA and YSYEKL. The CDR3 protein is CASSPGQGTNQPQHF. The CDR3 DNA follows: TGCGCCAGCAGCCCCGGACAGGGGACCAATCAGCCCCAGCATTTT.

The chain uses TRBV7-9 and TRBJ1-6, with no clear D. Trimming shortened V by 1 base and J by 8 bases, and 9 bases separated the two germline ends. From germline, CDR1 is SEHNR and CDR2 FQNEAQ (reference sequence). The CDR3 has 14 amino acids. Here the CDR3 DNA reads TGTGCCAGCAGCTTAGGTAGGGTAGATTCACCCCTCCACTTT. Translated, it gives CASSLGRVDSPLHF. The variable domain in full, with the rest retrieved from reference TRBV7-9 and TRBJ1-6, is DTGVSQNPRHKITKRGQNVTFRCDPISEHNRLYWYRQTLGQGPEFLTYFQNEAQLEKSRLLSDRFSAERPKGSFSTLEIQRTEQGDSAMYLCASSLGRVDSPLHFGNGTRLTVT.

The V call is TRBV6-1, the J call TRBJ2-2; no clear D gene. Germline V gene lookup returns CDR1 MNHNS and CDR2 SASEGT. The CDR3 loop spans 17 amino acids. V was cut by 3 bases and J by 1 base, with 15 bases left in between. The CDR3 here is CASSEQDRLENTGELFF. CDR3 DNA sequence: TGTGCCAGCAGTGAGCAAGACCGTCTTGAGAACACCGGGGAGCTGTTTTTT.